This is a list of T cell receptor beta chains from one sample in a study of control samples from healthy donors and cancer patients. Clones were sequenced by immunoSEQ multiplex PCR, and TCRdb holds only the in-frame ones, with some missing. The sample lists about 160,000 clones, around nine tenths seen once, with approximately 12% in the top ten. Source material: blood. The origin of the receptors is a man younger than 45 in good health. Each CDR3 is given with its conserved first and last residue. A D gene is named only where the DNA matches it firmly. Clone size is stated in some rows and not others, as once, few, many or a class when expanded.

J gene | D gene | clone size | V gene | CDR3 DNA | CDR3 protein
TRBJ1-1 | TRBD1 | NA | TRBV11-3 | TGTGCCAGCAGCTTGACGACAGGGGGGGAGGCTGAAGCTTTCTTT | CASSLTTGGEAEAFF
TRBJ1-5 | NA | NA | TRBV27 | TGTGCCAGCAGTAGACCGGATCAGCCCCAGCATTTT | CASSRPDQPQHF
TRBJ1-6 | TRBD1 | NA | TRBV7-2 | TGTGCCAGCAGCTTCCGGGACAGGGATAATTCACCCCTCCACTTT | CASSFRDRDNSPLHF
TRBJ1-5 | TRBD1 | NA | TRBV2 | TGTGCCAGCAAGGCCGGGACAGGGCATAATCAGCCCCAGCATTTT | CASKAGTGHNQPQHF
TRBJ1-3 | NA | NA | TRBV29-1 | TGCAGCGTCAAAAGGGACGTAACTGGAAACACCATATATTTT | CSVKRDVTGNTIYF
TRBJ1-4 | NA | NA | TRBV7-9 | TGTGCCAGCAGCTTAAGTGCCGCCACCCCCGAAAAACTGTTTTTT | CASSLSAATPEKLFF
TRBJ1-5 | TRBD1 | NA | TRBV5-1 | TGCGCCAGCAGCCCTACCGGGACAGGGGGCGTTCAGCCCCAGCATTTT | CASSPTGTGGVQPQHF
TRBJ2-5 | NA | NA | TRBV7-2 | TGTGCCAGCAGCTTAGGACCTAAAGAGACCCAGTACTTC | CASSLGPKETQYF
TRBJ1-2 | NA | once | TRBV29-1 | TGCAGCGTTGAAGAAATTCGCAGGGACTATGGCTACACCTTC | CSVEEIRRDYGYTF
TRBJ1-1 | NA | NA | TRBV10-3 | TGTGCCATCAGCGCTACCATCTCCACTGAAGCTTTCTTT | CAISATISTEAFF